Reported below is one TCR beta chain. One junction end disagrees with the germline gene, perhaps due to a read error. Under the authors' procedure: Estimation of nucleated cell counts was performed using reference gene primer amplification. The table came from immunoSEQ multiplex PCR; TCRdb's copy has only in-frame clones and leaves some out. Clone size and the V and J calls come from that table; the DNA yielded D and trimming. The sample has about 250,000 clones; around nine tenths are singletons. The source of the sample is a study of blood T cell repertoires in COVID-19. For the study at large: Both acute and convalescent COVID-19 samples were obtained from the United States, Italy and Spain.

The CDR3 covers 15 residues. Germline-derived CDR1 and CDR2 are SSHAT and FNYEAQ (reference sequence). This rearrangement joins TRBV7-7 to TRBJ2-2; possibly TRBD1 for D (6 bases). This sequence was found in a woman aged 60 to 75 who had recovered from COVID-19. The sequencing input was peripheral blood. CDR3 region: CASSPGHENTGELFF. CDR3 in DNA: TGTGCTAGCAGCCCGGGACATGAGAACACCGGGGAGCTGTTTTTT.